The 19 T cell receptor beta chains below all came from one sample that was sequenced in a study of T cell responses to AZD1222 COVID-19 vaccine. This table comes from immunoSEQ multiplex PCR, and its TCRdb copy is limited to in-frame clones, with some not included. The repertoire holds about 130,000 clones, with approximately 90% as singletons. The sample was peripheral blood, taken 28 days after the second AZD1222 dose. The receptor set was obtained from an adult who received the AZD1222 COVID-19 vaccine.

The V gene is TRBV27, the J gene TRBJ2-3; 7 positions agree with TRBD2. The CDR3 runs 16 residues. Germline CDR1 MNHEY, CDR2 SMNVEV (reference sequence). The J segment lost 6 bases and the V segment lost 5 bases, leaving 14 bases of the junction unmatched. The CDR3 DNA reads TGTGCCAGCAGTCCCCAGGATGCGGTGGGGGGGGATACGCAGTATTTT. Translating it yields CASSPQDAVGGDTQYF.

The chain carries TRBV5-6 and TRBJ1-1; 10 nucleotides align to TRBD1. Germline loops: CDR1 SGHDT, CDR2 YYEEEE. The CDR3 consists of 15 residues. V was clipped by 4 bases and J by 4 bases; unmatched bases: 7. CDR3 sequence: CASSGDRGRGTEAFF. The DNA of the CDR3 is TGTGCCAGCAGCGGCGACAGGGGGCGCGGCACTGAAGCTTTCTTT.

The chain employs TRBV6-6 and TRBJ1-5; D gene ambiguous. The V end lost 5 bases, the J end lost 5 bases, and 7 bases lay between the germline ends. Germline CDR1 MNHNY, CDR2 SVGAGI (reference sequence). CDR3 size: 12 residues. CDR3 bases: TGTGCCAGCAGTAGACGGGATCAGCCCCAGCATTTT. This codes for CASSRRDQPQHF.

The chain combines TRBV30 with TRBJ1-2; D call uncertain. CDR1 GTSNPN and CDR2 SVGIG come from the germline V gene (reference sequence). Between the trimmed V and J ends, which lost 2 bases and 8 bases, there was a span of 9 bases. The CDR3 runs to 11 residues. CDR3 DNA sequence: TGTGCCTGGAGTCGGGTTTCCGGCTACACCTTC. It encodes CAWSRVSGYTF.

This clone was observed a handful of times. This chain links TRBV7-2 with TRBJ2-7; the D gene is possibly TRBD2 (6 bases). Germline-derived CDR1 and CDR2 are SGHTA and FQGNSA. V shed 2 bases and J shed 6 bases, with 11 bases lying between them. The CDR3 sequence is 13 residues long. The CDR3 region is CASSLRQEGEQYF. The CDR3 bases are TGTGCCAGCAGCTTAAGGCAGGAGGGCGAGCAGTACTTC.

The V call is TRBV6-5, the J call TRBJ1-3; D gene unclear. Germline CDR1 reads MNHEY; CDR2 reads SVGAGI. Between the trimmed V and J ends, which lost 0 bases and 3 bases, there was a span of 9 bases. CDR3 length: 15 amino acids. The CDR3 is CASSYSRQGGNTIYF. The CDR3 coding sequence is TGTGCCAGCAGTTACTCCCGACAAGGTGGAAACACCATATATTTT.

The J gene is TRBJ1-2, the V gene TRBV4-1, with 7 bases fitting TRBD1. The CDR3 runs to 14 residues. The V gene's germline CDR1 is MGHRA and CDR2 YSYEKL. The trim removed 6 bases at V and 7 bases at J, leaving 11 bases unmatched. Here the CDR3 DNA reads TGCGCCAGCAGTCAACAGGGGTCGGGGGGTGGCTACACCTTC. It yields the protein CASSQQGSGGGYTF.

This chain connects TRBV19 to TRBJ1-5; D gene ambiguous. The CDR3 covers 15 residues. V lost 1 base, J lost 2 bases, and 9 bases lay in between. The germline V gene encodes CDR1 LNHDA and CDR2 SQIVND (reference sequence). CDR3 amino acids: CASSIGALGNQPQHF. In DNA form, the CDR3 reads TGTGCCAGTAGTATAGGGGCGTTAGGCAATCAGCCCCAGCATTTT.

The V gene is TRBV16, the J gene TRBJ2-2; D is ambiguous. CDR3 length: 13 amino acids. In germline, CDR1 is KGHSY, CDR2 FQNENV. The ends were cut back, 0 bases at V and 7 bases at J, with 6 bases in the middle. CDR3 DNA sequence: TGTGCCAGCAGCCAATCGATGGGCGGGGAGCTGTTTTTT. Amino acids: CASSQSMGGELFF.

The chain combines TRBV6-1 with TRBJ1-5, with 9 nucleotides matching TRBD1. The J segment lost 6 bases and the V segment lost 2 bases, leaving 11 bases of the junction unmatched. The CDR3 is made up of 17 amino acids. Germline CDR1 reads MNHNS; CDR2 reads SASEGT. CDR3 DNA sequence: TGTGCCAGCAGTGAACGGGAGGGACAGGGTTCTCGTCAGCCCCAGCATTTT. Encoded protein: CASSEREGQGSRQPQHF.

This clone was seen a single time. This sequence joins TRBV5-5 and TRBJ1-5; possibly TRBD1 for D (5 bases). Germline V gene data show CDR1 as SGHKS and CDR2 as YYEKEE (reference sequence). The V end lost 4 bases, the J end lost 7 bases, and 12 bases lay between the germline ends. The CDR3 extends over 13 amino acids. The CDR3 sequence: CASSPGPGQPQHF. The CDR3 nucleotides read TGTGCCAGCAGCCCGGGACCAGGACAGCCCCAGCATTTT.

V usage is TRBV19 and J usage is TRBJ1-5, with D uncertain. V lost 5 bases, J lost 1 base, and 6 bases lay in between. The CDR3 has 13 amino acids. Germline V CDR1 and CDR2: LNHDA, SQIVND (reference sequence). CDR3 bases: TGTGCCAGTAGTCTGCGCAGCAATCAGCCCCAGCATTTT. Translated, it gives CASSLRSNQPQHF.

The chain couples TRBV2 to TRBJ1-4; no reliable D call. V was clipped by 4 bases and J by 3 bases, with 9 bases between them. This CDR3 spans 14 amino acids. From germline, CDR1 is SNHLY and CDR2 FYNNEI. CDR3 sequence: CASSAGMANEKLFF. CDR3 nucleotide sequence: TGTGCCAGCAGTGCGGGGATGGCTAATGAAAAACTGTTTTTT.

The chain links TRBV19 to TRBJ1-5, with 9 bases identical to TRBD1. V lost 3 bases and J lost 6; bases outside the gene matches: 3. Germline V gene sequence: CDR1 LNHDA, CDR2 SQIVND (reference sequence). The CDR3 covers 14 residues. CDR3 nucleotide sequence: TGTGCCAGTAGTATCACAGGGGGCGGTCAGCCCCAGCATTTT. Protein product: CASSITGGGQPQHF.

V and J are TRBV19 and TRBJ2-7, with 10 bases that match TRBD1. This CDR3 has 14 amino acids. Unmatched junction bases numbered 5, after V lost 4 bases and J lost 5 bases. The germline V gene has CDR1 LNHDA and CDR2 SQIVND (reference sequence). In DNA, the CDR3 is TGTGCCAGTAGTAGACAGGGGGCGCTCCACGAGCAGTACTTC. Translated: CASSRQGALHEQYF.

V usage is TRBV7-3 and J usage is TRBJ2-2, with 10 bases aligning to TRBD2. The CDR3 consists of 18 residues. Trimming at V came to 5 bases and at J to 7 bases, leaving 16 bases not matched to a gene. The germline V gene has CDR1 SGHTA and CDR2 FQGTGA. The CDR3 sequence: CASSIPGSSGGAIGELFF. CDR3 coding DNA: TGTGCCAGCAGCATACCCGGTTCCAGCGGGGGGGCCATCGGGGAGCTGTTTTTT.

This clone was seen a few times. V usage is TRBV10-1 and J usage is TRBJ2-7; D remains unclear. Looked up from germline, CDR1 is WNHNN and CDR2 is SYGVQD (reference sequence). The CDR3 covers 14 residues. V was pared by 2 bases and J by 2 bases, with 10 bases between. In nucleotides, the CDR3 is TGCGCCAGCAGTGAGGGGTCCCTTGCCTACGAGCAGTACTTC. Residues: CASSEGSLAYEQYF.

The chain is built from TRBV7-9 and TRBJ1-2; D possibly corresponds to TRBD1 (5 bases). Between the trimmed V and J ends, which lost 2 bases and 8 bases, there was a span of 15 bases. CDR3 length: 14 residues. CDR1 is SEHNR, CDR2 FQNEAQ, per germline (reference sequence). CDR3 sequence (DNA): TGTGCCAGCAGCTTACATCGGGACTTATTGGGCTACACCTTC. It encodes CASSLHRDLLGYTF.

The J gene is TRBJ1-5, the V gene TRBV11-2, with a tentative D call TRBD1 (6 bases). V shed 5 bases and J shed 5 bases, with 13 bases lying between them. The CDR3 is made up of 14 amino acids. Germline V gives CDR1 SGHAT, CDR2 FQNNGV. The CDR3 DNA follows: TGTGCCAGCAGCCTCGGTTGGGGGCATCAGCCCCAGCATTTT. Its protein is CASSLGWGHQPQHF.